This TCR beta chain is drawn from a study of T cell changes during pregnancy in multiple sclerosis. The CDR3 totals 16 residues. Trimming at V came to 0 bases and at J to 1 base, leaving 6 bases not matched to a gene. The V gene's germline CDR1 is SGHRS and CDR2 YFSETQ. The method was immunoSEQ multiplex PCR; TCRdb's version includes in-frame clones alone and lacks a portion of them. The table lists about 57,000 clones, 93% of them singletons. The genes are TRBV5-1 and TRBJ1-1; TRBD1 agrees at 7 bases. Sample: peripheral blood, taken after pregnancy. This sequence originates from a female donor with multiple sclerosis, enrolled in a pregnancy study. CDR3 in amino acids: CASSLAGGGANTEAFF. The CDR3 bases are TGCGCCAGCAGCTTGGCAGGGGGTGGTGCGAACACTGAAGCTTTCTTT.